The clone carrying this TCR beta chain has more than one count but fewer than ten. Its matching antigen is unknown. This sample is part of a study of beta chain features in type 1 diabetes. Broader study findings: Shorter TCRB CDR3s, moderately but significantly so, were found in Type 1 diabetes patients in all four CD4+ subsets. Comparison showed that naive, central memory and Treg TCRB repertoires appeared more similar among patients than among healthy donors.

Every bit of the isolated RNA underwent reverse transcription, so sequencing read expressed TCRB transcripts. The assay was immunoSEQ multiplex PCR, and TCRdb's table has in-frame clones only and misses some. Of roughly 330,000 clones in the sample, about 13% were seen once. This CDR3 contains 14 residues. The V end lost 0 bases, the J end lost 8 bases, and 13 bases lay between the germline ends. Looked up from germline, CDR1 is SEHNR and CDR2 is FQNEAQ (reference sequence). The rearrangement uses TRBV7-9 and TRBJ1-1, with D uncertain. Source material: naive CD4+ T cells from blood. This receptor was obtained from a woman aged 18-29 years with type 1 diabetes. The CDR3: CASSLARRGVEAFF. The CDR3 DNA follows: TGTGCCAGCAGCTTAGCTCGTCGGGGAGTAGAAGCTTTCTTT.